Detailed here is one T cell receptor (beta chain). Its antigen is unidentified. Germline V lookup: CDR1 SGHTA, CDR2 FQGNSA. The CDR3 length is 14 residues. V gave up 5 bases and J gave up 6 bases; unmatched junction bases: 9. A single record per CDR3 protein comes from TCRdb applying MiXCR to the RACE reads. The data contain about 98,000 distinct CDR3 sequences, 10% to 13% of them singletons. The sample originates from a study of human T cells and chemical hapten exposure. Overall study findings and caveats: Sensitizing with DPC caused no change in TCRs above 1 in 1000 frequency.

Time point described: pre-sensitization, week 0. The treatment denotes: therapeutic diphenylcyclopropenone sensitization with weekly scalp DPC. The sequence was obtained from a woman aged 55-70 years with alopecia areata. Some clones in this sample may be carry-over from other donors' samples. This rearrangement joins TRBV7-2 to TRBJ2-7, with TRBD1 matching over 8 bases. Source: whole blood, taken in connection with sensitization to the hapten diphenylcyclopropenone (DPC). The CDR3 is CASSTWTGMGEQYF. CDR3 DNA: TGTGCCAGCAGCACCTGGACAGGGATGGGCGAGCAGTACTTC.